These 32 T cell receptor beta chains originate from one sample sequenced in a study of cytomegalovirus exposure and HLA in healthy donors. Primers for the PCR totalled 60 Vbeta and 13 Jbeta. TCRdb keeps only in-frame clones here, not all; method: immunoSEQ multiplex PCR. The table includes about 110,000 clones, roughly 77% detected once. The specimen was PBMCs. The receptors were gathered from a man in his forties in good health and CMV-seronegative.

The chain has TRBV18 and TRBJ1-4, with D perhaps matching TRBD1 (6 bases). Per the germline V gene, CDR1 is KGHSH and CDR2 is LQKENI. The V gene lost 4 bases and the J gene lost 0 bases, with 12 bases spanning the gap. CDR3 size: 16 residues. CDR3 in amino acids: CASSHRAEATNEKLFF. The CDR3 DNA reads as TGTGCCAGCTCACACAGGGCTGAAGCAACTAATGAAAAACTGTTTTTT.

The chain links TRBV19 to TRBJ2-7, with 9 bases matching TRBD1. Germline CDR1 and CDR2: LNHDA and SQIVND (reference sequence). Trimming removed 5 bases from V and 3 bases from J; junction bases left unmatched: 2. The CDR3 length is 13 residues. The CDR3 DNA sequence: TGTGCCAGTAGTCGGGGACAGGGCTACGAGCAGTACTTC. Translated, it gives CASSRGQGYEQYF. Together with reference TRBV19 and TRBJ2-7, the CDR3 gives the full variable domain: DGGITQSPKYLFRKEGQNVTLSCEQNLNHDAMYWYRQDPGQGLRLIYYSQIVNDFQKGDIAEGYSVSREKKESFPLTVTSAQKNPTAFYLCASSRGQGYEQYFGPGTRLTVT.

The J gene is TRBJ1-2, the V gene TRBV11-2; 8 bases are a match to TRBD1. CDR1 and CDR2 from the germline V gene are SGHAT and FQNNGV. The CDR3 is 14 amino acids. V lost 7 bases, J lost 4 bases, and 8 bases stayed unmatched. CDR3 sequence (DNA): TGTGCCAGCACGCAACAGGGGGGAGGCTATGGCTACACCTTC. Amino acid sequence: CASTQQGGGYGYTF.

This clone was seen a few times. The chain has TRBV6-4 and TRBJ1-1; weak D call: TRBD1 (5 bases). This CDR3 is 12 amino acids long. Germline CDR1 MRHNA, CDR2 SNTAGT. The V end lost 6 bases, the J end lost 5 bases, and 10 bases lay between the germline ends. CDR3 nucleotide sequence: TGTGCCAGCAGGGGGGGAGGGACTGAAGCTTTCTTT. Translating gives CASRGGGTEAFF.

The chain's CDR3 is CASSHPDSYEQYF. The CDR3 DNA is TGCGCCAGCAGCCATCCGGACAGCTACGAGCAGTACTTC. The chain combines TRBV5-1 with TRBJ2-7; D may be TRBD1 (6 bases). V was trimmed by 4 bases and J by 3 bases, leaving 11 bases between them. Germline assignment: CDR1 SGHRS and CDR2 YFSETQ. The CDR3 spans 13 residues. Complete variable domain (other parts from reference TRBV5-1 and TRBJ2-7): KAGVTQTPRYLIKTRGQQVTLSCSPISGHRSVSWYQQTPGQGLQFLFEYFSETQRNKGNFPGRFSGRQFSNSRSEMNVSTLELGDSALYLCASSHPDSYEQYFGPGTRLTVT.

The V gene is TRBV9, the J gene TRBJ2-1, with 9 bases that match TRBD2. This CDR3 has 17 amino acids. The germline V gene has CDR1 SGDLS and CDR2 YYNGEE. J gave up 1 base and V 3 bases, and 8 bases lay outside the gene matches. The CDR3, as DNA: TGTGCCAGCAGCGAGATGGGCGGGGGGGCATCCTACAATGAGCAGTTCTTC. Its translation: CASSEMGGGASYNEQFF.

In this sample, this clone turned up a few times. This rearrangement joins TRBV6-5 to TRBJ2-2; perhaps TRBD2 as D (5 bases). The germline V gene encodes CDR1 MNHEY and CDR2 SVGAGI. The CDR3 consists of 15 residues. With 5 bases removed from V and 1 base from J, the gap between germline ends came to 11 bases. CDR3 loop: CASSGLAKNTGELFF. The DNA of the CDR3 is TGTGCCAGCAGTGGTCTAGCAAAGAACACCGGGGAGCTGTTTTTT.

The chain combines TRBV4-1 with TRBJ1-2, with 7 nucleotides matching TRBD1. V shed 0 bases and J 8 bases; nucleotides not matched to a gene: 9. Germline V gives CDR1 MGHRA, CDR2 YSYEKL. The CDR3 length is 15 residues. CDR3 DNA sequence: TGCGCCAGCAGCCAAGATAACCGAGGGGGCGTCGGCTACACCTTC. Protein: CASSQDNRGGVGYTF.

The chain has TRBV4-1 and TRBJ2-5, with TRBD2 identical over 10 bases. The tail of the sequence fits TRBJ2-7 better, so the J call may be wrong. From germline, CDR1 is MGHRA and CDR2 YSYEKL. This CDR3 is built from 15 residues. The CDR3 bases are TGCGCCAGCAGCGTCCGGACTAGCGGCCCCTACGAGCAGTACTTC. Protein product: CASSVRTSGPYEQYF.

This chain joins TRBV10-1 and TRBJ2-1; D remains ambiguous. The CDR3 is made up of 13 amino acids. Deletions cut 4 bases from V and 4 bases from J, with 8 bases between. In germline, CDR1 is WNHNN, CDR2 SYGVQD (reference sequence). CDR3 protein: CASSAGSYNEQFF. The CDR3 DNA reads TGCGCCAGCAGTGCCGGGTCTTACAATGAGCAGTTCTTC.

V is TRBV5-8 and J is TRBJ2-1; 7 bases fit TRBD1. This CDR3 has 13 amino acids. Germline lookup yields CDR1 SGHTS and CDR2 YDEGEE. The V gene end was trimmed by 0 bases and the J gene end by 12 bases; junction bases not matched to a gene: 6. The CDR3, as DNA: TGTGCCAGCAGCTTGGGAAGGACAGGCTTGCAGTTCTTC. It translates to CASSLGRTGLQFF.

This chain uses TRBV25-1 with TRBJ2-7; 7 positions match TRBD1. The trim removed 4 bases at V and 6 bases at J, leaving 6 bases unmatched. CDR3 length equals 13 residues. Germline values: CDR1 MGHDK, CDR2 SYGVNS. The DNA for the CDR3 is TGTGCCAGCAGTGTAGGGGGCCCAGGCGAGCAGTACTTC. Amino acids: CASSVGGPGEQYF.

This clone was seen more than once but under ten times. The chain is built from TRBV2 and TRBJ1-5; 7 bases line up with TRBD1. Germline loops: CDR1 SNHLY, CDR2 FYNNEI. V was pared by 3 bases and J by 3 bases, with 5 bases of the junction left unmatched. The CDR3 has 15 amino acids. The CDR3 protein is CASSERQGINQPQHF. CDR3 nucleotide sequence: TGTGCCAGCAGTGAGAGACAGGGTATCAATCAGCCCCAGCATTTT.

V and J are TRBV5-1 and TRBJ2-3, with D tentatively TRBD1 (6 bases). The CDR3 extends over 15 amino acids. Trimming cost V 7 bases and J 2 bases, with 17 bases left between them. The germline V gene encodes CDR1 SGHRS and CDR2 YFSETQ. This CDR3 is CASAQGQGHTDTQYF. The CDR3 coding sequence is TGCGCCAGCGCCCAAGGGCAGGGGCACACAGATACGCAGTATTTT.

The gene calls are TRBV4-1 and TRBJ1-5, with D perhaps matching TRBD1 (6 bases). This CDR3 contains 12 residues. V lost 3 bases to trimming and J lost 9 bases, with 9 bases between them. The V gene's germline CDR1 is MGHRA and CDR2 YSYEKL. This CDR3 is CASSHEGGPQHF. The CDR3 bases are TGCGCCAGCAGCCATGAAGGGGGGCCCCAGCATTTT.

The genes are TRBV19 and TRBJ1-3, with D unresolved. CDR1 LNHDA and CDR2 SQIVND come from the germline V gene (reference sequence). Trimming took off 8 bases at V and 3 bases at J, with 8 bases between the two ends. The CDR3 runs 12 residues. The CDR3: CASGYSGNTIYF. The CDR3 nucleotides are TGTGCCAGTGGCTACAGTGGAAACACCATATATTTT.

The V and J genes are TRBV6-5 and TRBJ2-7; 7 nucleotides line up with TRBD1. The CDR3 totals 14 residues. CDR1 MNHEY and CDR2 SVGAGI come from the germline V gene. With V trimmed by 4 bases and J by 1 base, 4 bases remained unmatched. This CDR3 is CASSLGTESYEQYF. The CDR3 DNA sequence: TGTGCCAGCAGTTTGGGGACAGAGTCCTACGAGCAGTACTTC.

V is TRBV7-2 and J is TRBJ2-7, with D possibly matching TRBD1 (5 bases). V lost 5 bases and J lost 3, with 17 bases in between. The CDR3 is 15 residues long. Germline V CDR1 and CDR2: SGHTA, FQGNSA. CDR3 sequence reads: CASSQVPGKVYEQYF. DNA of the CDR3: TGTGCCAGCAGCCAAGTACCAGGGAAGGTCTACGAGCAGTACTTC.

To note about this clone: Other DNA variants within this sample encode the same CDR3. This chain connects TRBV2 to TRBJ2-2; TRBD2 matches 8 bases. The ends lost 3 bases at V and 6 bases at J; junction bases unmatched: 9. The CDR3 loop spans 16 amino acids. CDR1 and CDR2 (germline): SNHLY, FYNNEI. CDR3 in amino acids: CASSEVFAGGAGELFF. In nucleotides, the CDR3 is TGTGCCAGCAGTGAGGTTTTTGCGGGGGGAGCCGGGGAGCTGTTTTTT. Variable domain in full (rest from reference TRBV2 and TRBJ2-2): EPEVTQTPSHQVTQMGQEVILRCVPISNHLYFYWYRQILGQKVEFLVSFYNNEISEKSEIFDDQFSVERPDGSNFTLKIRSTKLEDSAMYFCASSEVFAGGAGELFFGEGSRLTVL.

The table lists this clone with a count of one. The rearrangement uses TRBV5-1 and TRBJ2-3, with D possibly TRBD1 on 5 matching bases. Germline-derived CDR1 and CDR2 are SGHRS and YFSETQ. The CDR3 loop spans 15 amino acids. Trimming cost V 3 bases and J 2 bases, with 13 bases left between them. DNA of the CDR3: TGCGCCAGCAGCTCTCCCACGACAGCCACAGATACGCAGTATTTT. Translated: CASSSPTTATDTQYF.

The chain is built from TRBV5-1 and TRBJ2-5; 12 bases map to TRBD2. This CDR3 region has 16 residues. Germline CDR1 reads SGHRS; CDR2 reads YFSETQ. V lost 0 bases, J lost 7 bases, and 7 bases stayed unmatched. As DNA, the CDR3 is TGCGCCAGCAGCTTGGTTTCTAGCGGGGGGGTCGGGACCCAGTACTTC. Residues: CASSLVSSGGVGTQYF.

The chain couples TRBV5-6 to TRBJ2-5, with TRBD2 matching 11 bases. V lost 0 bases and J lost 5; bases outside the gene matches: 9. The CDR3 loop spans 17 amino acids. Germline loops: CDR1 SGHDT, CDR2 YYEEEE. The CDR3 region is CASSLVIVAGGRETQYF. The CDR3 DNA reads TGTGCCAGCAGCTTGGTTATTGTAGCGGGGGGGAGGGAGACCCAGTACTTC.

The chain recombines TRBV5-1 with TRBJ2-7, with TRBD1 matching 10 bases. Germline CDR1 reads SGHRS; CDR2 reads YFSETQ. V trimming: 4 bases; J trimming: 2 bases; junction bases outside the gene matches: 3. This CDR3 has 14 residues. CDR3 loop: CASSPGQGPYEQYF. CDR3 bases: TGCGCCAGCAGCCCGGGACAGGGGCCCTACGAGCAGTACTTC.

The CDR3 here is CASSLQAGYYGYTF. In DNA, the CDR3 is TGTGCCAGCAGTTTGCAGGCAGGGTACTATGGCTACACCTTC. V is TRBV27 and J is TRBJ1-2, with a possible D match to TRBD1 (5 bases). This CDR3 comprises 14 residues. CDR1 and CDR2 (germline): MNHEY, SMNVEV (reference sequence). Trimming shortened V by 3 bases and J by 3 bases, and 11 bases separated the two germline ends.

In DNA form, the CDR3 reads TGTGCCAGCAGCCCGTACCTAGCTGGGGAGCTGTTTTTT. Encoded protein: CASSPYLAGELFF. The V gene is TRBV7-3, the J gene TRBJ2-2; TRBD2 is a possible D gene (5 bases). Germline values: CDR1 SGHTA, CDR2 FQGTGA. CDR3 length: 13 residues. V shed 5 bases and J shed 8 bases, with 12 bases lying between them.

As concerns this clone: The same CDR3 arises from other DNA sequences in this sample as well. CDR3 DNA sequence: TGCGCCAGCAGCTTGGAACCGGGCACAGATACGCAGTATTTT. This encodes CASSLEPGTDTQYF. This chain connects TRBV5-1 to TRBJ2-3; unclear D gene. Trimming cost V 0 bases and J 1 base, with 6 bases left between them. Germline values: CDR1 SGHRS, CDR2 YFSETQ. CDR3 length: 14 residues.

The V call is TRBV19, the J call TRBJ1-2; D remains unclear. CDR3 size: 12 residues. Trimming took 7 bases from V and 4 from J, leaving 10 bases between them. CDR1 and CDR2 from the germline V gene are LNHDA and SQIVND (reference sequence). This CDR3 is CASTRAGYGYTF. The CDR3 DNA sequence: TGTGCCAGTACCCGAGCCGGCTATGGCTACACCTTC.

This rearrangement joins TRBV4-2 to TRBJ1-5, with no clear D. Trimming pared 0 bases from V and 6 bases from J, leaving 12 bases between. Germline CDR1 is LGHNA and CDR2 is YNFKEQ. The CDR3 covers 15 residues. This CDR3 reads CASSQDAGNLQPQHF. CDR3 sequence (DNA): TGTGCCAGCAGCCAAGATGCGGGAAACCTTCAGCCCCAGCATTTT.

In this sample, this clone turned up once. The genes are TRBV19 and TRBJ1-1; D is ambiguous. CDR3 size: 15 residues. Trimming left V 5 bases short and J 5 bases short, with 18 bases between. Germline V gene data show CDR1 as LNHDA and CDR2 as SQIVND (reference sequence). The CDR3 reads CASSPDFVVWTEAFF. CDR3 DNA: TGTGCCAGTAGTCCGGACTTTGTGGTTTGGACTGAAGCTTTCTTT.

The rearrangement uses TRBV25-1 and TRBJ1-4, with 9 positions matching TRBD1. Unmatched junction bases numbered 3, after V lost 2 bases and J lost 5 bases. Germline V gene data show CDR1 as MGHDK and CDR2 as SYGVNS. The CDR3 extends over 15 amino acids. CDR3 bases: TGTGCCAGCAGTGAAAGGGGACAGGGAAATGAAAAACTGTTTTTT. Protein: CASSERGQGNEKLFF.

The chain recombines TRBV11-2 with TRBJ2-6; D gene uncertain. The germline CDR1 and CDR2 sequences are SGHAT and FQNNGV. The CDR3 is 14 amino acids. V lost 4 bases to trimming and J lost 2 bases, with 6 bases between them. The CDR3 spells CASSYSTGANVLTF. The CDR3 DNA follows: TGTGCCAGCAGCTACTCCACTGGGGCCAACGTCCTGACTTTC.

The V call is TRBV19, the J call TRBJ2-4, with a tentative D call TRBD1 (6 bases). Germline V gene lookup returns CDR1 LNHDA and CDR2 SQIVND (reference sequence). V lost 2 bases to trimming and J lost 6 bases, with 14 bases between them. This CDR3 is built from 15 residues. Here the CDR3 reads CASSITAGRGNIQYF. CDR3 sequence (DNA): TGTGCCAGTAGTATAACTGCGGGCAGGGGAAACATTCAGTACTTC.